This passage covers 8 T cell receptor beta chains from one sample sequenced in a study of beta chain features in type 1 diabetes. The whole isolated RNA underwent reverse transcription, so sequencing captured expressed TCRB transcripts. TCRdb keeps only in-frame clones here, not all; method: immunoSEQ multiplex PCR. This sample has roughly 180,000 clones, with more than 10% found just once. Sequencing was done on a sample of central memory CD4+ T cells from blood. The receptor source for this set is a young woman in good health.

This clone came up many times. The chain uses TRBV6-6 and TRBJ1-1, with D uncertain. From germline, CDR1 is MNHNY and CDR2 SVGAGI (reference sequence). The CDR3 totals 16 residues. Trimming took 2 bases from V and 2 from J, leaving 15 bases between them. CDR3 sequence reads: CASSYRSSSPNTEAFF. DNA of the CDR3: TGTGCCAGCAGTTACCGGAGTTCGAGTCCCAACACTGAAGCTTTCTTT.

In this sample, this clone turned up a few times. The V gene is TRBV29-1, the J gene TRBJ2-7; 9 nucleotides match TRBD2. The germline V gene has CDR1 SQVTM and CDR2 ANQGSEA. V trimming: 4 bases; J trimming: 4 bases; junction bases outside the gene matches: 14. The CDR3 has 16 residues. CDR3 nucleotides: TGCAGCGTTGGGGGGGGTAGAGCGGGAGGTAGTTACGAGCAGTACTTC. Protein sequence: CSVGGGRAGGSYEQYF.

This clone was found a few times. Other DNA sequences in this specimen translate into the identical CDR3. The V call is TRBV29-1, the J call TRBJ1-2, with TRBD1 matching over 10 bases. The V gene's germline CDR1 is SQVTM and CDR2 ANQGSEA. The CDR3 totals 12 residues. V was pared by 6 bases and J by 2 bases, with 0 bases of the junction left unmatched. The CDR3 nucleotides are TGCAGCGTGGGACAGGGGAACTATGGCTACACCTTC. Protein sequence: CSVGQGNYGYTF.

This clone has more than one count but fewer than ten. The chain uses TRBV7-2 and TRBJ2-7; no clear D gene. V lost 2 bases, J lost 4 bases, and 3 bases lay in between. Germline values: CDR1 SGHTA, CDR2 FQGNSA. CDR3 length: 11 amino acids. CDR3 residues: CASSLYYEQYF. The DNA of the CDR3 is TGTGCCAGCAGCTTATATTACGAGCAGTACTTC.

The chain combines TRBV6-6 with TRBJ2-2; D is tentatively TRBD1 or TRBD2 (6 bases each). Looked up from germline, CDR1 is MNHNY and CDR2 is SVGAGI (reference sequence). Trimming cost V 10 bases and J 3 bases, with 18 bases left between them. The CDR3 extends over 15 amino acids. This chain's CDR3 is CATRGGSGHTGELFF. The CDR3 region has the DNA TGTGCCACCAGGGGAGGTAGCGGCCACACCGGGGAGCTGTTTTTT.

The chain is built from TRBV4-2 and TRBJ2-3; D is perhaps TRBD2 (5 bases). Germline V gene sequence: CDR1 LGHNA, CDR2 YNFKEQ. Trimming removed 4 bases at V and 6 bases at J, with 11 bases between. The CDR3 contains 13 residues. CDR3 bases: TGTGCCAGCAGCCTGTCCAGAGGGGATACGCAGTATTTT. This gives the protein CASSLSRGDTQYF.

The chain couples TRBV6-4 to TRBJ2-1; 7 bases line up with TRBD2. Germline V gene lookup returns CDR1 MRHNA and CDR2 SNTAGT. The length of the CDR3 is 16 residues. Losses at the gene ends were 2 bases for V and 1 base for J; bases not matched to a gene: 5. CDR3 sequence (DNA): TGTGCCAGCAGTGACATCCGTAGCGGGTCCTACAATGAGCAGTTCTTC. It is translated as CASSDIRSGSYNEQFF.

Only a few counts were recorded for this clone. The CDR3 nucleotides are TGTGCCAGCAGTTTGGGAGGCGCCGGGGACCAAGAGACCCAGTACTTC. Amino acid sequence: CASSLGGAGDQETQYF. This chain links TRBV28 with TRBJ2-5, with D perhaps matching TRBD2 (6 bases). The CDR3 loop spans 16 amino acids. V was cut by 3 bases and J by 0 bases, with 14 bases left in between. Germline V CDR1 and CDR2: MDHEN, SYDVKM.